This paragraph reports one T cell receptor (beta chain). These data belong to a study of control samples from healthy donors and cancer patients. Germline-derived CDR1 and CDR2 are KGHDR and SFDVKD. This CDR3 has 16 residues. Trimming removed 5 bases from V and 4 bases from J, with 17 bases in between. Some clones are missing from TCRdb's copy, which holds only in-frame ones; the method was immunoSEQ multiplex PCR. The sample contains 50,000 or so clones, about 93% of which appear only once. V gene TRBV24-1 combines with J gene TRBJ1-5, with D perhaps TRBD1 (6 bases). This TCR derives from a woman aged 50 to 65 with head and neck cancer. The sequencing sample was made of PBMCs. The DNA of the CDR3 is TGTGCCACCAGTGGGGGGGGCCGAGGTGGTAATCAGCCCCAGCATTTT. This sequence encodes CATSGGGRGGNQPQHF.